Sequencing of this T cell receptor beta chain was carried out in a study of PD-L1 blockade in urothelial cancer. Study-level background: Males with bladder-origin urothelial cancer constituted most of the 29 patients.

Repertoires were generated with immunoSEQ multiplex PCR, while TCRdb's copy carries only in-frame clones and drops some. Of 45,000 to 50,000 clones in the sample, approximately 88% were seen once. Germline lookup yields CDR1 SQVTM and CDR2 ANQGSEA. The CDR3 loop spans 11 amino acids. V was clipped by 3 bases and J by 6 bases, with 8 bases between them. The TCR originated in a man of 80 years or more with urothelial cancer. The chain recombines TRBV29-1 with TRBJ1-1; D is unclear. Sequences were derived from PBMCs, sampled around atezolizumab (anti-PD-L1) treatment. CDR3 coding DNA: TGCAGCGTTGATCGGGTTCCTGAAGCTTTCTTT. Its protein product is CSVDRVPEAFF.